The T cell receptor (beta chain) under discussion was sequenced for a study of blood T cell repertoires in COVID-19. About the research overall: Some COVID-19 samples were acute and others convalescent; all came from the United States, Italy and Spain.

Everyone who took part was about 18 to 90 years old, and they came from 24 US areas. In the study's own analysis: Amplification of reference gene primers was used by the study to estimate nucleated cell counts. Only in-frame clones appear in the TCRdb table, and some are missing; sequencing was by immunoSEQ multiplex PCR. The V and J calls and clone size come from that table; D and trimming were worked out from the DNA. The table lists over 200,000 clones, roughly 87% of them singletons. Trimming left V 5 bases short and J 0 bases short, with 9 bases between. The CDR3 is 14 amino acids. Germline V CDR1 and CDR2: LGHDT, YNNKEL (reference sequence).

This sequence joins TRBV3-1 (or the pseudogene TRBV3-2) and TRBJ2-3; possibly TRBD2 for D (5 bases). The clonotype was recovered from a man between 18 and 29 years old with acute COVID-19. The sample consisted of PBMCs or T cells enriched from blood (not recorded which). Here the CDR3 reads CASSTGSSTDTQYF. The CDR3 region has the DNA TGTGCCAGCAGCACGGGGAGCAGCACAGATACGCAGTATTTT.